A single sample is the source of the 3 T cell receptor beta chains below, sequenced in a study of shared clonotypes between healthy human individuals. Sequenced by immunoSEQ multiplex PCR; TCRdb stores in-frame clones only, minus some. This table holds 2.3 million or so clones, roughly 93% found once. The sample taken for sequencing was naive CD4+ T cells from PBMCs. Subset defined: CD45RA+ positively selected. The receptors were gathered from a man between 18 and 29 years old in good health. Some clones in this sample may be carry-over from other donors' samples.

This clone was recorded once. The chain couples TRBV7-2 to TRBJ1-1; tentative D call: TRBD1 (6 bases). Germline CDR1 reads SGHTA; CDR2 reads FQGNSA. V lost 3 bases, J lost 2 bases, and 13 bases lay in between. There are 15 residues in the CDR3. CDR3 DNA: TGTGCCAGCAGCTTCCTACAGGGCATCAACACTGAAGCTTTCTTT. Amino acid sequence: CASSFLQGINTEAFF.

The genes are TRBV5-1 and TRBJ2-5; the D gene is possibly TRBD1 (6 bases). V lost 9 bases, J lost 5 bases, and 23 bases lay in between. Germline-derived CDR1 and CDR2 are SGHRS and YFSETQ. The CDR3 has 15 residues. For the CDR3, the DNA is TGCGCCACCTCGCCAGGCAGGGGTCAAGAGGAGACCCAGTACTTC. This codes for CATSPGRGQEETQYF. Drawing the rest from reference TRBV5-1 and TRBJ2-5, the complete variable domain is KAGVTQTPRYLIKTRGQQVTLSCSPISGHRSVSWYQQTPGQGLQFLFEYFSETQRNKGNFPGRFSGRQFSNSRSEMNVSTLELGDSALYLCATSPGRGQEETQYFGPGTRLLVL.

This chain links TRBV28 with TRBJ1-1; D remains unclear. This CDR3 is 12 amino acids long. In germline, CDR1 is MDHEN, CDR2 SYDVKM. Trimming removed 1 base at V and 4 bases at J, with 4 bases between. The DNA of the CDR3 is TGTGCCAGCAGTTTATACCCCACTGAAGCTTTCTTT. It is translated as CASSLYPTEAFF.